What follows are 32 T cell receptor beta chains derived from one specimen sequenced in a study of OX40 agonist ivuxolimab in advanced cancers. The method was the immunoSEQ multiplex PCR assay. As stored in TCRdb, this immuneACCESS dataset retains in-frame rearrangements with V and J assigned. A fraction of the clones does not appear; measured against another copy, unresolved V genes explain less than half of the discrepancy, and the remainder lacks a known reason. The sample records some 95,000 clones, more than 85% of which are singletons. Together, the top ten hold around 0.8% of the sample. Sequencing used CD4+ or CD8+ T cells sorted from blood, obtained in a trial of the OX40 agonist ivuxolimab. These receptors came from an adult with an advanced solid tumor such as melanoma, head and neck, liver or kidney cancer.

The J gene is TRBJ2-1, the V gene TRBV10-3; D remains ambiguous. This CDR3 has 17 residues. V was cut by 3 bases and J by 8 bases, with 23 bases left in between. Per the germline V gene, CDR1 is ENHRY and CDR2 is SYGVKD. CDR3 in amino acids: CAISEGKGRSSGDEQFF. The CDR3 DNA reads as TGTGCCATCAGTGAAGGGAAAGGACGGTCGTCAGGCGATGAGCAGTTCTTC.

This chain links TRBV7-2 with TRBJ2-1; 12 nucleotides match TRBD2. This CDR3 spans 16 amino acids. CDR1 is SGHTA and CDR2 is FQGNSA in the germline V gene. V was clipped by 5 bases and J by 6 bases; unmatched bases: 8. The CDR3 protein is CASSPRLAGVSNEQFF. CDR3 sequence (DNA): TGTGCCAGCAGCCCAAGACTAGCGGGAGTGAGCAATGAGCAGTTCTTC.

This sequence joins TRBV5-4 and TRBJ2-1; 9 bases align to TRBD2. The CDR3 runs 15 residues. The junction had 2 bases not matched to a gene; V was cut back by 0 bases and J by 4 bases. Germline CDR1 and CDR2: SGHNT and YYREEE (reference sequence). CDR3 residues: CASSLGLAGYNEQFF. The DNA for the CDR3 is TGTGCCAGCAGCTTGGGGCTAGCGGGATACAATGAGCAGTTCTTC.

This chain connects TRBV7-9 to TRBJ1-2; 10 bases fit TRBD1. Losses at the gene ends were 5 bases for V and 7 bases for J; bases not matched to a gene: 7. Per the germline V gene, CDR1 is SEHNR and CDR2 is FQNEAQ (reference sequence). The CDR3 runs to 14 residues. This CDR3 reads CASSGPGQGVGYTF. Written as DNA, the CDR3 is TGTGCCAGCAGCGGACCCGGACAGGGGGTTGGCTACACCTTC.

The rearrangement joins TRBV14 to TRBJ2-1; D uncertain. This CDR3 comprises 15 residues. The germline V gene has CDR1 SGHDN and CDR2 FVKESK. V lost 0 bases, J lost 4 bases, and 10 bases lay in between. The CDR3 region has the DNA TGTGCCAGCAGCCAAGATCTGGGCAGATACAATGAGCAGTTCTTC. As protein: CASSQDLGRYNEQFF.

This chain connects TRBV6-6 to TRBJ2-1; 11 nucleotides agree with TRBD2. Looked up from germline, CDR1 is MNHNY and CDR2 is SVGAGI (reference sequence). The V gene end was trimmed by 2 bases and the J gene end by 7 bases; junction bases not matched to a gene: 7. The CDR3 has 16 amino acids. The CDR3 loop is CASSYGQTSGTNEQFF. The CDR3 DNA is TGTGCCAGCAGTTACGGACAGACTAGCGGGACGAATGAGCAGTTCTTC.

In this sample, this clone turned up a few times. The J gene is TRBJ2-2, the V gene TRBV18; D possibly uses TRBD1 or TRBD2 (5 bases each). This CDR3 spans 16 amino acids. The germline V gene has CDR1 KGHSH and CDR2 LQKENI. Between the trimmed V and J ends, which lost 4 bases and 1 base, there was a span of 13 bases. CDR3 loop: CASSLLGAENTGELFF. CDR3 bases: TGTGCCAGCTCACTACTAGGGGCGGAGAACACCGGGGAGCTGTTTTTT.

CDR3 in DNA: TGTGCCAGCAGTGAAGCGCCGGGAGTGTACGAGCAGTACTTC. It is translated as CASSEAPGVYEQYF. The chain is built from TRBV6-1 and TRBJ2-7; maybe TRBD2 (6 bases). The V gene's germline CDR1 is MNHNS and CDR2 SASEGT. The CDR3 is 14 amino acids. Trimming took 0 bases from V and 4 from J, leaving 10 bases between them.

The CDR3 sequence: CASSQVLNVRGQNYYGYTF. CDR3 in DNA: TGTGCCAGCAGCCAAGTTCTCAACGTCCGGGGACAGAACTACTATGGCTACACCTTC. The rearrangement uses TRBV4-2 and TRBJ1-2; 7 nucleotides match TRBD1. Looked up from germline, CDR1 is LGHNA and CDR2 is YNFKEQ. V gave up 1 base and J gave up 3 bases; unmatched junction bases: 17. This CDR3 region has 19 residues.

J is TRBJ2-1 and V is TRBV6-1; D perhaps matches TRBD2 (6 bases). The germline gives CDR1 MNHNS, CDR2 SASEGT. CDR3 length: 14 residues. V was shortened by 8 bases and J by 0 bases, with 11 bases between the two germline ends. The CDR3 loop reads CASPPGDSYNEQFF. The CDR3 nucleotides read TGTGCCAGCCCCCCGGGGGACTCCTACAATGAGCAGTTCTTC.

This clone occurred a few times. J is TRBJ2-7 and V is TRBV4-2; D perhaps matches TRBD2 (8 bases). Germline V gives CDR1 LGHNA, CDR2 YNFKEQ. CDR3 length: 14 residues. The V end was cut by 5 bases, the J end by 6 bases, with 17 bases between. CDR3 in amino acids: CASSTPGGGGEQYF. CDR3 coding DNA: TGTGCCAGCAGCACCCCGGGAGGGGGCGGCGAGCAGTACTTC.

This clone was detected only once. The chain couples TRBV27 to TRBJ2-5; no firm D call. Germline-derived CDR1 and CDR2 are MNHEY and SMNVEV (reference sequence). With 8 bases removed from V and 1 base from J, the gap between germline ends came to 2 bases. This CDR3 comprises 10 residues. The CDR3 bases are TGTGCCAGCGGCCAAGAGACCCAGTACTTC. Amino acids: CASGQETQYF.

The chain joins TRBV10-2 to TRBJ2-5; D gene uncertain. This CDR3 has 12 residues. Germline CDR1 and CDR2: WSHSY and SAAADI. V lost 5 bases to trimming and J lost 5 bases, with 9 bases between them. The chain's CDR3 is CASSNSPETQYF. The DNA for the CDR3 is TGCGCCAGCAGTAACAGTCCTGAGACCCAGTACTTC.

This sequence joins TRBV11-1 and TRBJ2-5; a weak D match, TRBD1 (5 bases). Germline CDR1 and CDR2: SGHAT and FQDESV (reference sequence). The CDR3 extends over 16 amino acids. V gave up 0 bases and J gave up 0 bases, with 11 bases separating them. CDR3 coding DNA: TGTGCCAGCAGCTTAGCCCTGACAGCAAACCAAGAGACCCAGTACTTC. Translating it yields CASSLALTANQETQYF.

V and J are TRBV18 and TRBJ2-5; D not resolved. This CDR3 has 13 amino acids. The V end lost 6 bases, the J end lost 5 bases, and 13 bases lay between the germline ends. Germline CDR1 reads KGHSH; CDR2 reads LQKENI. In DNA, the CDR3 is TGTGCCAGCTCTCCTTTGGGCCCGGAGACCCAGTACTTC. It encodes CASSPLGPETQYF.

The chain uses TRBV2 and TRBJ1-2, with unresolved D. From germline, CDR1 is SNHLY and CDR2 FYNNEI. Trimming removed 2 bases at V and 4 bases at J, with 14 bases between. CDR3 length: 15 amino acids. Here the CDR3 reads CASSESGGLGYGYTF. The CDR3 DNA sequence: TGTGCCAGCAGTGAAAGCGGCGGGTTAGGCTATGGCTACACCTTC.

V and J are TRBV27 and TRBJ2-7; D is unclear. V lost 8 bases and J lost 1, with 12 bases in between. Germline CDR1 and CDR2: MNHEY and SMNVEV (reference sequence). This CDR3 region has 13 residues. The CDR3 loop is CASWGGDSYEQYF. Here the CDR3 DNA reads TGTGCCAGCTGGGGTGGGGATTCCTACGAGCAGTACTTC.

This clone is medium-sized in the sample. This chain's CDR3 is CATSGQTTIGYTF. The CDR3 bases are TGTGCCACCTCAGGGCAGACGACTATTGGCTACACCTTC. The genes are TRBV6-1 and TRBJ1-2, with D maybe TRBD1 (5 bases). The CDR3 has 13 amino acids. Trimming took 10 bases from V and 7 from J, leaving 19 bases between them. The V gene's germline CDR1 is MNHNS and CDR2 SASEGT.

V is TRBV9 and J is TRBJ2-2, with 12 bases identical to TRBD2. Germline V lookup: CDR1 SGDLS, CDR2 YYNGEE. The trim removed 3 bases at V and 0 bases at J, leaving 6 bases unmatched. The CDR3 is made up of 18 amino acids. The CDR3 coding sequence is TGTGCCAGCAGCGGGACTAGCGGGGTCCCACCGAACACCGGGGAGCTGTTTTTT. Translated: CASSGTSGVPPNTGELFF. Complete variable domain (other parts from reference TRBV9 and TRBJ2-2): DSGVTQTPKHLITATGQRVTLRCSPRSGDLSVYWYQQSLDQGLQFLIQYYNGEERAKGNILERFSAQQFPDLHSELNLSSLELGDSALYFCASSGTSGVPPNTGELFFGEGSRLTVL.

The chain links TRBV9 to TRBJ1-6; 7 positions match TRBD1. The CDR3 has 17 amino acids. Germline CDR1 and CDR2: SGDLS and YYNGEE. V lost 4 bases and J lost 10; bases outside the gene matches: 17. CDR3 loop: CASSPAKVDRLDSPLHF. CDR3 nucleotides: TGTGCCAGCAGCCCGGCTAAAGTGGACAGGCTCGACTCACCCCTCCACTTT.

J is TRBJ2-1 and V is TRBV30; 7 bases line up with TRBD2. The length of the CDR3 is 13 residues. With 3 bases clipped from V and 6 bases from J, the junction kept 5 bases outside the gene matches. The germline CDR1 and CDR2 sequences are GTSNPN and SVGIG (reference sequence). The CDR3 here is CAWSRGEGNEQFF. CDR3 DNA sequence: TGTGCCTGGAGCCGGGGGGAGGGCAATGAGCAGTTCTTC.

The chain has TRBV6-1 and TRBJ2-7, with a weak D call TRBD1 (6 bases). Trimming took off 2 bases at V and 4 bases at J, with 6 bases between the two ends. Germline CDR1 MNHNS, CDR2 SASEGT. This CDR3 spans 12 amino acids. CDR3 DNA sequence: TGTGCCAGCAGTGAACAGGGGTACGAGCAGTACTTC. This codes for CASSEQGYEQYF.

As concerns this clone: This same CDR3 is encoded by further DNA sequences in the sample. This chain joins TRBV19 and TRBJ1-5; possibly TRBD1 for D (5 bases). The length of the CDR3 is 13 residues. The ends were cut back, 6 bases at V and 4 bases at J, with 10 bases in the middle. From germline, CDR1 is LNHDA and CDR2 SQIVND (reference sequence). The CDR3 sequence: CASSRQINQPQHF. The CDR3 DNA is TGTGCCAGTAGCCGACAGATAAATCAGCCCCAGCATTTT.

This clone occurred once. The V and J genes are TRBV5-4 and TRBJ2-7, with 12 bases aligning to TRBD2. Germline V gene data show CDR1 as SGHNT and CDR2 as YYREEE (reference sequence). The CDR3 has 15 residues. The trim removed 1 base at V and 7 bases at J, leaving 6 bases unmatched. CDR3 DNA sequence: TGTGCCAGCAGCTTGTCCCACACTAGCGGGAGGGAGCAGTACTTC. It is translated as CASSLSHTSGREQYF.

The chain has TRBV11-2 and TRBJ2-7; TRBD2 matches 8 bases. Germline-derived CDR1 and CDR2 are SGHAT and FQNNGV. J gave up 5 bases and V 8 bases, and 11 bases lay outside the gene matches. The CDR3 runs to 14 residues. The CDR3 DNA is TGTGCCAGCGTTGGAGGGCTAGCGGGCAACGAGCAGTACTTC. Amino acid sequence: CASVGGLAGNEQYF.

The chain links TRBV5-4 to TRBJ2-5; no definite D call. In germline, CDR1 is SGHNT, CDR2 YYREEE (reference sequence). The CDR3 contains 15 residues. V lost 0 bases, J lost 0 bases, and 9 bases lay in between. The chain's CDR3 is CASSLDPPYQETQYF. CDR3 in DNA: TGTGCCAGCAGCTTGGACCCACCATACCAAGAGACCCAGTACTTC. Combining the CDR3 with reference TRBV5-4 and TRBJ2-5 gives the whole variable domain ETGVTQSPTHLIKTRGQQVTLRCSSQSGHNTVSWYQQALGQGPQFIFQYYREEENGRGNFPPRFSGLQFPNYSSELNVNALELDDSALYLCASSLDPPYQETQYFGPGTRLLVL.

This sequence joins TRBV7-2 and TRBJ1-1; D unclear. CDR3 size: 15 residues. Germline-derived CDR1 and CDR2 are SGHTA and FQGNSA. V shed 3 bases and J shed 5 bases, with 16 bases lying between them. This chain's CDR3 is CASSLTREWATEAFF. CDR3 nucleotides: TGTGCCAGCAGCTTGACGAGGGAATGGGCTACTGAAGCTTTCTTT.

The count of this clone is one. The chain has TRBV5-1 and TRBJ2-5, with 13 bases identical to TRBD2. Trimming removed 4 bases from V and 5 bases from J; junction bases left unmatched: 8. Germline V CDR1 and CDR2: SGHRS, YFSETQ. The CDR3 extends over 16 amino acids. CDR3 loop: CASSLLGTSGKETQYF. The DNA for the CDR3 is TGCGCCAGCAGCCTCCTCGGGACTAGCGGGAAGGAGACCCAGTACTTC. The full variable domain, in which reference TRBV5-1 and TRBJ2-5 provide the parts outside the CDR3, is KAGVTQTPRYLIKTRGQQVTLSCSPISGHRSVSWYQQTPGQGLQFLFEYFSETQRNKGNFPGRFSGRQFSNSRSEMNVSTLELGDSALYLCASSLLGTSGKETQYFGPGTRLLVL.

This sequence joins TRBV7-9 and TRBJ2-3; 7 positions agree with TRBD1. The V gene end was trimmed by 11 bases and the J gene end by 8 bases; junction bases not matched to a gene: 19. The CDR3 has 15 amino acids. Germline V gene lookup returns CDR1 SEHNR and CDR2 FQNEAQ (reference sequence). CDR3 sequence (DNA): TGTGCCGGGGAACTACAGGGGTCGATCAGGGGTACGCAGTATTTT. Amino acid sequence: CAGELQGSIRGTQYF.

The chain couples TRBV30 to TRBJ2-1; TRBD1 might be the D (6 bases). This CDR3 comprises 14 residues. Germline-derived CDR1 and CDR2 are GTSNPN and SVGIG (reference sequence). V was pared by 4 bases and J by 4 bases, with 14 bases between. CDR3 nucleotides: TGTGCCTGGAACAGGGACCCCCAATACAATGAGCAGTTCTTC. This codes for CAWNRDPQYNEQFF.

The chain couples TRBV7-9 to TRBJ2-7; D is possibly TRBD2 (6 bases). Germline lookup yields CDR1 SEHNR and CDR2 FQNEAQ (reference sequence). The CDR3 has 16 amino acids. V gave up 4 bases and J gave up 5 bases, with 21 bases separating them. For the CDR3, the DNA is TGTGCCAGCAGCTCTGCTTCACTAGCCCCCCGGAACGAGCAGTACTTC. Its translation is CASSSASLAPRNEQYF.

The V gene is TRBV28, the J gene TRBJ2-5, with 12 bases matching TRBD2. Germline values: CDR1 MDHEN, CDR2 SYDVKM. CDR3 length: 15 amino acids. Unmatched junction bases numbered 2, after V lost 2 bases and J lost 4 bases. CDR3 loop: CASSLLAGGRETQYF. CDR3 bases: TGTGCCAGCAGTTTACTAGCGGGAGGGAGAGAGACCCAGTACTTC. Variable domain in full (rest from reference TRBV28 and TRBJ2-5): DVKVTQSSRYLVKRTGEKVFLECVQDMDHENMFWYRQDPGLGLRLIYFSYDVKMKEKGDIPEGYSVSREKKERFSLILESASTNQTSMYLCASSLLAGGRETQYFGPGTRLLVL.